The present T cell receptor (beta chain) was sequenced within a study of beta chain features in type 1 diabetes. Study results and caveats: Whether TCRB rearrangement is influenced by HLA type was left unresolved in this analysis.

CDR3 length: 15 amino acids. Trimming stripped 7 bases from V and 1 base from J, with 11 bases between. Germline CDR1 and CDR2: LGHNA and YNFKEQ. As regards this clone: Its antigen is currently unknown.

The investigators reverse transcribed all of the isolated RNA, so they sequenced expressed TCRB transcripts. The data were produced by immunoSEQ multiplex PCR, yet TCRdb's version contains in-frame clones alone and is incomplete. The sample consists of approximately 400,000 clones, more than 13% of them appearing once. This receptor was taken from a young woman in good health. The sequenced material came from naive CD4+ T cells from blood. The rearrangement joins TRBV4-2 to TRBJ2-6, with D perhaps matching TRBD1 (5 bases). The CDR3 spells CASTLTVSGANVLTF. The CDR3 nucleotides are TGTGCCAGCACCCTGACAGTTTCTGGGGCCAACGTCCTGACTTTC.